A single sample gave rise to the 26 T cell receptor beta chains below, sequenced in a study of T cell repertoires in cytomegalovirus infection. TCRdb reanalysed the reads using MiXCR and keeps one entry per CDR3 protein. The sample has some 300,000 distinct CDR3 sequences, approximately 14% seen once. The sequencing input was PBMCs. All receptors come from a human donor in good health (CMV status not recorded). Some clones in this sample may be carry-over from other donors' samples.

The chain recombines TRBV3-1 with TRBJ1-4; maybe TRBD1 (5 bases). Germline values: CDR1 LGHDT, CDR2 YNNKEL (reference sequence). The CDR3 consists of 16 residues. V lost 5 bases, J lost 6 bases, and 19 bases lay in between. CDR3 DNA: TGTGCCAGCAGCTTACGCTCCCGGGACGGAGATGAAAAACTGTTTTTT. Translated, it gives CASSLRSRDGDEKLFF.

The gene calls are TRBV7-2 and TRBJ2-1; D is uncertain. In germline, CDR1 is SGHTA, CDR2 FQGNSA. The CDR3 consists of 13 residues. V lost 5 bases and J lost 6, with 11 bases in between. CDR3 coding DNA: TGTGCCAGCAGCCCCTCTCTGAGCAATGAGCAGTTCTTC. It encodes CASSPSLSNEQFF.

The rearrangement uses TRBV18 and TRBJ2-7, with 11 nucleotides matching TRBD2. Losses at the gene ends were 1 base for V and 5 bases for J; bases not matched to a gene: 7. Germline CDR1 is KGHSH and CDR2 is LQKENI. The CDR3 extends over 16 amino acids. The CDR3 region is CASSPLAGGPGHEQYF. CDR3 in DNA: TGTGCCAGCTCACCACTAGCGGGAGGGCCAGGTCACGAGCAGTACTTC.

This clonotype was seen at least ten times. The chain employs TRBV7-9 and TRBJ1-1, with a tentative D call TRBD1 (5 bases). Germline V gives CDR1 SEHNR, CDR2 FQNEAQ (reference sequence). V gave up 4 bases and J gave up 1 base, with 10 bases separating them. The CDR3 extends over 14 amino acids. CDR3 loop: CASSSEGTNTEAFF. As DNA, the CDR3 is TGTGCCAGCAGCTCAGAGGGGACGAACACTGAAGCTTTCTTT.

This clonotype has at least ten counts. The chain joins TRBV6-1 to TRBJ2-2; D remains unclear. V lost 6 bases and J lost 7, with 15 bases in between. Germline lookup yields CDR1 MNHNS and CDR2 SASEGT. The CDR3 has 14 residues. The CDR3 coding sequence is TGTGCCAGCAGGCCTGACCCCACGGGCGGGGAGCTGTTTTTT. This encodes CASRPDPTGGELFF.

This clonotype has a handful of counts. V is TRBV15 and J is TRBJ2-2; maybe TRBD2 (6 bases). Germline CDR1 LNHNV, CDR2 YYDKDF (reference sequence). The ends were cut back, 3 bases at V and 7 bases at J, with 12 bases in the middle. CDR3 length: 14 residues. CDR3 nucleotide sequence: TGTGCCACCAGCAGGACGGGAGCTGGCGGGGAGCTGTTTTTT. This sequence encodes CATSRTGAGGELFF.

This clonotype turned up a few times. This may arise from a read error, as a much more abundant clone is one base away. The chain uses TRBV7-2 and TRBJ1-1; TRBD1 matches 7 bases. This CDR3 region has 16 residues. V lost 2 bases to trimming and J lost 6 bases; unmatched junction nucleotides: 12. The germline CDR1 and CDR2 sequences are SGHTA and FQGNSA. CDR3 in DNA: TGTGCCAGCAGCTTACCGACAGGGTGGCAACTGGCTGAAGCTTTCTTT. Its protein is CASSLPTGWQLAEAFF.

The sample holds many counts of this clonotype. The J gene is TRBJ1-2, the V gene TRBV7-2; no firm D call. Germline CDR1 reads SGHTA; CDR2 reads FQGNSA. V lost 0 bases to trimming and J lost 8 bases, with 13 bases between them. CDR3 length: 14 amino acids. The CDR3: CASSLAIGSGGYTF. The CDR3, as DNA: TGTGCCAGCAGCTTAGCGATAGGTTCCGGGGGCTACACCTTC.

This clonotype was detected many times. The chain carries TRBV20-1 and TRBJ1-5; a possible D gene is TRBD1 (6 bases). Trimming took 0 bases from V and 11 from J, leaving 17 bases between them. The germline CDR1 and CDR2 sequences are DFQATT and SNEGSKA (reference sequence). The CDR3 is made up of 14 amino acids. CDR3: CSARDLAGGGAQHF. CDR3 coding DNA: TGCAGTGCTAGAGATCTGGCTGGGGGCGGGGCCCAGCATTTT.

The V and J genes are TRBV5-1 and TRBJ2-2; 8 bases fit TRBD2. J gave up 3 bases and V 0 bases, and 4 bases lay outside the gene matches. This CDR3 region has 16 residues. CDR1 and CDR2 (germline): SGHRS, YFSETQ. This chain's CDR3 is CASSLAVAGHTGELFF. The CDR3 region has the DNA TGCGCCAGCAGCTTGGCGGTAGCGGGGCACACCGGGGAGCTGTTTTTT.

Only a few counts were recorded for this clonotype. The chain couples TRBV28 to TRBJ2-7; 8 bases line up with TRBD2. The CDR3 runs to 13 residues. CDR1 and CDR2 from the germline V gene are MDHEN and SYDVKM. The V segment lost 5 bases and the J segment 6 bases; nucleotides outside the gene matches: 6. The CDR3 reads CASSAPGGREQYF. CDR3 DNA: TGTGCCAGCAGTGCCCCGGGGGGGCGCGAGCAGTACTTC.

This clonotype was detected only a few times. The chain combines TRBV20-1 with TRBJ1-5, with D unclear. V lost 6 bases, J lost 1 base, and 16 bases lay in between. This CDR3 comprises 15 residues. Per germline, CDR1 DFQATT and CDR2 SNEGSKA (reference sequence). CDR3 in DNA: TGCAGTGCCCGGCCCCCGGGGTCGAGCAATCAGCCCCAGCATTTT. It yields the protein CSARPPGSSNQPQHF.

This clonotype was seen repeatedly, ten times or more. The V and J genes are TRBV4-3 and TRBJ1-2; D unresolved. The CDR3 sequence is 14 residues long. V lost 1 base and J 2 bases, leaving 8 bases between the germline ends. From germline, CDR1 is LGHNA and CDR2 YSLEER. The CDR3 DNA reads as TGCGCCAGCAGCCAAGCCGGAGGAAACTATGGCTACACCTTC. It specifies CASSQAGGNYGYTF.

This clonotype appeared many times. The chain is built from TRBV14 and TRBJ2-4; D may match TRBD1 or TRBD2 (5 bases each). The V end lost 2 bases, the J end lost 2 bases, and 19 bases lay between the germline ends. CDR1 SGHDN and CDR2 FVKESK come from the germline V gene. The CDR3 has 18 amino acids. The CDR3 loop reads CASSQTTGTLGSKNIQYF. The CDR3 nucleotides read TGTGCCAGCAGCCAAACTACCGGGACCTTGGGGTCCAAAAACATTCAGTACTTC. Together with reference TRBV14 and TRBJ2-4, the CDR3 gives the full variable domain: EAGVTQFPSHSVIEKGQTVTLRCDPISGHDNLYWYRRVMGKEIKFLLHFVKESKQDESGMPNNRFLAERTGGTYSTLKVQPAELEDSGVYFCASSQTTGTLGSKNIQYFGAGTRLSVL.

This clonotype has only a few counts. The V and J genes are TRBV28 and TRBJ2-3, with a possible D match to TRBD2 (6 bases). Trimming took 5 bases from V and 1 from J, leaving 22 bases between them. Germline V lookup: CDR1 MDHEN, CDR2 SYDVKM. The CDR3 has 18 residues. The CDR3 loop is CASSPPLSERARTDTQYF. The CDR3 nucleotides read TGTGCCAGCAGTCCCCCCCTCAGCGAGCGGGCACGCACAGATACGCAGTATTTT. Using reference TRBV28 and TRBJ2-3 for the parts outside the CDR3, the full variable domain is DVKVTQSSRYLVKRTGEKVFLECVQDMDHENMFWYRQDPGLGLRLIYFSYDVKMKEKGDIPEGYSVSREKKERFSLILESASTNQTSMYLCASSPPLSERARTDTQYFGPGTRLTVL.

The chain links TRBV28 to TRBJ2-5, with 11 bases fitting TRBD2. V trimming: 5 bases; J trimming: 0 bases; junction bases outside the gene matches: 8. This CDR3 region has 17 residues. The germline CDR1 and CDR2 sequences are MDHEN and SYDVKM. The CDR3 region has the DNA TGTGCCAGCAGTCTGAGACTAGCGGGAAATTACCAAGAGACCCAGTACTTC. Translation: CASSLRLAGNYQETQYF.

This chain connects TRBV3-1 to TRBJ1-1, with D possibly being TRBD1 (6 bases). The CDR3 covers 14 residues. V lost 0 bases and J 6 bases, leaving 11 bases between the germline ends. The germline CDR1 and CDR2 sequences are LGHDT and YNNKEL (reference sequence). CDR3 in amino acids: CASSQDLGAAEAFF. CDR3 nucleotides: TGTGCCAGCAGCCAAGATCTGGGGGCTGCTGAAGCTTTCTTT.

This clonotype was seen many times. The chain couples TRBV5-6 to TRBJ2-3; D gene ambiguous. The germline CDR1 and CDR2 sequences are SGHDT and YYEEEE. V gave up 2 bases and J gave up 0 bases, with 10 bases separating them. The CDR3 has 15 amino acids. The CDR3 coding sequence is TGTGCCAGCAGCTTAGGCAGGCGTAGCACAGATACGCAGTATTTT. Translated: CASSLGRRSTDTQYF.

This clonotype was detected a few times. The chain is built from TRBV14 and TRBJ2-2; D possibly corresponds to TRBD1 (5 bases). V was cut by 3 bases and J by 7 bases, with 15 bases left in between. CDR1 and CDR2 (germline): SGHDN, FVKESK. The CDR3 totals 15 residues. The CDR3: CASSQSGLGGGELFF. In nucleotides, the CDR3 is TGTGCCAGCAGCCAGTCAGGGCTAGGCGGCGGGGAGCTGTTTTTT.

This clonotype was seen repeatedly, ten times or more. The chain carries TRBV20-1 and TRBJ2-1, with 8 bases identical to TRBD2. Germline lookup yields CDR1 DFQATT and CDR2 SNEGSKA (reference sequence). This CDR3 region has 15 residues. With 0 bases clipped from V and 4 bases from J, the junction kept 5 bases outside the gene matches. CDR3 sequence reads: CSARDLTSGYNEQFF. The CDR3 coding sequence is TGCAGTGCTAGAGATCTCACTAGCGGTTACAATGAGCAGTTCTTC.

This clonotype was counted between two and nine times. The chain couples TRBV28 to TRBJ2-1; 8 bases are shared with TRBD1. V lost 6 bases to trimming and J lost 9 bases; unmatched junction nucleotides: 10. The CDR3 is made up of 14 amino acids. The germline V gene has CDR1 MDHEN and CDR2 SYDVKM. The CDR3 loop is CASSQVQGGGEQFF. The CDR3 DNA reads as TGTGCCAGCAGCCAGGTACAGGGGGGTGGTGAGCAGTTCTTC.

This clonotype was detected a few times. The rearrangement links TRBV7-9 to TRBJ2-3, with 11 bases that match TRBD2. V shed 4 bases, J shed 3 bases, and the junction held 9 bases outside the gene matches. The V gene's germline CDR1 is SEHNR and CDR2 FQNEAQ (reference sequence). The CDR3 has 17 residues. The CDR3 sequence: CASSSATSGETTDTQYF. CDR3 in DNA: TGTGCCAGCAGCTCAGCGACTAGCGGGGAGACGACAGATACGCAGTATTTT.

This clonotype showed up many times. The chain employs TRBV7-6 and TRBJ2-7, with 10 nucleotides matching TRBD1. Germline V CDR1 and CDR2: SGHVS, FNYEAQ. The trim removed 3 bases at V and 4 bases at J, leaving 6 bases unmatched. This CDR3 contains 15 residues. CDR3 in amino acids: CASSFRDRGGYEQYF. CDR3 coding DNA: TGTGCCAGCAGCTTCCGGGACAGGGGAGGATACGAGCAGTACTTC.

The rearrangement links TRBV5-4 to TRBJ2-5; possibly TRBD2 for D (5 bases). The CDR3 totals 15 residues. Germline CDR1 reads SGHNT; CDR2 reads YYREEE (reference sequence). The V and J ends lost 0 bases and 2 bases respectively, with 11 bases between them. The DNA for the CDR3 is TGTGCCAGCAGCTTGGCCGAGGACTTGCAAGAGACCCAGTACTTC. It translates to CASSLAEDLQETQYF.

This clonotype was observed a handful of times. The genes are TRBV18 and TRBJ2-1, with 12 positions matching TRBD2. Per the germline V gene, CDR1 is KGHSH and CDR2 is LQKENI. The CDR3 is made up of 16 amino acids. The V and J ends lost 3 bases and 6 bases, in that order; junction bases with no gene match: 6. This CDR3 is CASSPSSGRAGNEQFF. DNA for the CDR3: TGTGCCAGCTCACCCTCTAGCGGGAGGGCCGGCAATGAGCAGTTCTTC. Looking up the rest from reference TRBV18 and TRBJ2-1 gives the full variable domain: NAGVMQNPRHLVRRRGQEARLRCSPMKGHSHVYWYRQLPEEGLKFMVYLQKENIIDESGMPKERFSAEFPKEGPSILRIQQVVRGDSAAYFCASSPSSGRAGNEQFFGPGTRLTVL.

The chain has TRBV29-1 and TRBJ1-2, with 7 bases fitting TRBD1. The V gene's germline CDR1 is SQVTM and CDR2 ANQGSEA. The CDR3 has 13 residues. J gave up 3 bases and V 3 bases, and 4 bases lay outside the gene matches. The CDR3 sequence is CSVDVGTDYGYTF. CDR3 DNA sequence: TGCAGCGTTGATGTCGGGACAGACTATGGCTACACCTTC.